This TCR beta chain was captured by sequencing in a study of cytomegalovirus exposure and HLA in healthy donors. The PCR used 60 Vbeta and 13 Jbeta primers. Original analysis: A later analysis tallied approximately 78 million unique TCR beta chains, some 10 million of them shared. Measured with immunoSEQ multiplex PCR; TCRdb has only the in-frame clones, and not every one. The DNA was the basis for D and trimming; V, J and clone size are from that table. The sample table includes around 200,000 clones. Study outcomes and limitations: In a later analysis, a genetic analysis reported fewer productive-TCR N-insertions in an Asian-associated ancestry cluster than the cohort average. As a later analysis showed, a missense DCLRE1C variant was linked to trimming of TCR beta V- and J-genes.

A remark on this clone: The antigen remains unidentified.

The specimen was PBMCs. The sequence derives from a woman younger than 45 in good health and CMV-seropositive.

CDR3 residues: CSVSGRDRGYEQYF. The CDR3 bases are TGCAGCGTTTCGGGCCGGGACAGGGGCTACGAGCAGTACTTC. The chain joins TRBV29-1 to TRBJ2-5; 10 nucleotides align to TRBD1. The assigned J gene may be wrong: the sequence end matches TRBJ2-7 better. Germline V CDR1 and CDR2: SQVTM, ANQGSEA. This CDR3 contains 14 residues.